This T cell receptor beta chain was retrieved from a study of OX40 agonist ivuxolimab in advanced cancers. About the study: The study gave patients intravenous ivuxolimab at 0.01 to 10 mg/kg every 2 weeks.

Germline lookup yields CDR1 MNHEY and CDR2 SVGAGI. The CDR3 has 14 amino acids. Trimming stripped 10 bases from V and 0 bases from J, with 13 bases between. TCRdb's table, derived via immunoSEQ multiplex PCR, lists solely in-frame clones and lacks some. Among under 60,000 clones, around nine tenths were seen once, and the ten largest hold over 9%. Autoimmune disease history or systemic immunosuppression meant exclusion. This clonotype originated in an adult with an advanced solid tumor such as melanoma, head and neck, liver or kidney cancer. Sequencing used CD4+ or CD8+ T cells sorted from blood, obtained in a trial of the OX40 agonist ivuxolimab. This chain connects TRBV6-5 to TRBJ1-3; a possible D gene is TRBD1 (5 bases). The CDR3 DNA reads TGTGCCACAGGACACCCGAGCTCTGGAAACACCATATATTTT. This encodes CATGHPSSGNTIYF.